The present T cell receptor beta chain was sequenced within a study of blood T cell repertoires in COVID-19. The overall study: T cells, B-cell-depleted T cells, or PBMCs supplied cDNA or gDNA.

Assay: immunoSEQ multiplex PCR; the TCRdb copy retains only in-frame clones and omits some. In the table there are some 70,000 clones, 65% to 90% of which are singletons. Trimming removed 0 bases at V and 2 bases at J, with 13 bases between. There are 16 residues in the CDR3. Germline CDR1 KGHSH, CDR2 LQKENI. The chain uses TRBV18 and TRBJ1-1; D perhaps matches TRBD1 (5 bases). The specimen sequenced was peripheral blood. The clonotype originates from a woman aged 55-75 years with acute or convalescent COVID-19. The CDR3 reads CASSPPRVTTNTEAFF. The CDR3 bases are TGTGCCAGCTCACCACCCAGGGTTACGACCAACACTGAAGCTTTCTTT.